These 23 T cell receptor beta chains were sequenced from one sample in a study of T cell responses to AZD1222 COVID-19 vaccine. The table came from immunoSEQ multiplex PCR; TCRdb's copy has only in-frame clones and leaves some out. The sample holds 95,000 or so clones, under 90% seen once. This material consisted of peripheral blood, taken on day 0 of MenACWY control vaccination. The source is an adult in good health.

The chain has TRBV3-1 (or the pseudogene TRBV3-2) and TRBJ1-6, with D uncertain. Germline CDR1 and CDR2: LGHDT and YNNKEL (reference sequence). The CDR3 contains 14 residues. V was trimmed by 8 bases and J by 7 bases, leaving 15 bases between them. CDR3 DNA sequence: TGTGCCAGCCTGCAGGTGGGAGGAAATTCACCCCTCCACTTT. Translation gives CASLQVGGNSPLHF.

This chain joins TRBV19 and TRBJ1-4; D ambiguous. With 4 bases removed from V and 8 bases from J, the gap between germline ends came to 17 bases. CDR3 length equals 15 residues. The germline gives CDR1 LNHDA, CDR2 SQIVND (reference sequence). The CDR3 bases are TGTGCCAGTAGTAGTGGGAGCTTCAAAGGCGAAAAACTGTTTTTT. Amino acid sequence: CASSSGSFKGEKLFF. Looking up the rest from reference TRBV19 and TRBJ1-4 gives the full variable domain: DGGITQSPKYLFRKEGQNVTLSCEQNLNHDAMYWYRQDPGQGLRLIYYSQIVNDFQKGDIAEGYSVSREKKESFPLTVTSAQKNPTAFYLCASSSGSFKGEKLFFGSGTQLSVL.

The rearrangement joins TRBV11-2 to TRBJ2-1, with 14 nucleotides matching TRBD2. The junction had 7 bases not matched to a gene; V was cut back by 6 bases and J by 9 bases. This CDR3 is built from 15 residues. Germline V gene lookup returns CDR1 SGHAT and CDR2 FQNNGV. The CDR3 DNA reads as TGTGCCAGCAGACTGGGACTAGCGGGGGAAGTTGAGCAGTTCTTC. This codes for CASRLGLAGEVEQFF.

The V and J genes are TRBV4-1 and TRBJ2-7, with unresolved D. The V gene lost 2 bases and the J gene lost 2 bases, with 13 bases spanning the gap. This CDR3 comprises 15 residues. Per germline, CDR1 MGHRA and CDR2 YSYEKL. Here the CDR3 DNA reads TGCGCCAGCAGCCAACGTCTGGCCCTCGCCTACGAGCAGTACTTC. Protein: CASSQRLALAYEQYF.

This chain uses TRBV4-2 with TRBJ2-1, with D possibly matching TRBD2 (5 bases). CDR1 and CDR2 (germline): LGHNA, YNFKEQ. The CDR3 contains 15 residues. Trimming took 5 bases from V and 5 from J, leaving 16 bases between them. CDR3 loop: CASSARLAAHNEQFF. CDR3 coding DNA: TGTGCCAGCAGCGCACGCCTAGCTGCCCACAATGAGCAGTTCTTC.

The chain links TRBV28 to TRBJ1-6; D is uncertain. This CDR3 comprises 13 residues. Trimming pared 3 bases from V and 6 bases from J, leaving 6 bases between. The germline V gene encodes CDR1 MDHEN and CDR2 SYDVKM. The CDR3 spells CASSLQVNSPLHF. The DNA of the CDR3 is TGTGCCAGCAGTTTGCAGGTTAATTCACCCCTCCACTTT.

V gene TRBV6-7 combines with J gene TRBJ1-2, with D tentatively TRBD1 (5 bases). TRBV6-7 is given ORF status, its function remaining uncertain. CDR3 length equals 14 residues. V was pared by 6 bases and J by 2 bases, with 13 bases between. The CDR3 loop reads CASSSRGGNYGYTF. CDR3 DNA: TGTGCCAGCAGCTCTCGCGGGGGAAACTATGGCTACACCTTC.

J is TRBJ1-5 and V is TRBV12-5; D perhaps matches TRBD1 (5 bases). The germline V and J ends were trimmed by 7 bases and 5 bases, with 12 bases remaining between them. CDR1 LGHNT and CDR2 FRNRAP come from the germline V gene. This CDR3 region has 13 residues. The CDR3 region is CASAREIYQPQHF. The CDR3 DNA is TGTGCTAGTGCCAGGGAAATTTATCAGCCCCAGCATTTT.

This chain connects TRBV12-5 to TRBJ1-4, with 7 bases aligning to TRBD1. The CDR3 runs to 15 residues. The germline V gene has CDR1 LGHNT and CDR2 FRNRAP. J gave up 6 bases and V 4 bases, and 8 bases lay outside the gene matches. CDR3 sequence reads: CASGSRQGQDEKLFF. The CDR3 DNA reads TGTGCTAGTGGTTCAAGACAGGGTCAGGATGAAAAACTGTTTTTT.

This CDR3 reads CSVDYSGGGALETQYF. CDR3 DNA: TGCAGCGTCGACTATTCGGGCGGGGGGGCTCTAGAGACCCAGTACTTC. The J gene is TRBJ2-5, the V gene TRBV29-1, with 9 bases lining up with TRBD2. The junction had 15 bases not matched to a gene; V was cut back by 6 bases and J by 4 bases. Germline V gives CDR1 SQVTM, CDR2 ANQGSEA. The CDR3 sequence is 16 residues long.

This rearrangement joins TRBV7-3 to TRBJ2-3, with D maybe TRBD2 (6 bases). Deletions cut 1 base from V and 4 bases from J, with 9 bases between. The CDR3 has 14 amino acids. The germline V gene has CDR1 SGHTA and CDR2 FQGTGA. The CDR3 DNA reads as TGTGCCAGCAGCTTAAACCCGGGGGCAGATACGCAGTATTTT. Protein: CASSLNPGADTQYF.

The chain is built from TRBV27 and TRBJ2-7; 10 bases fit TRBD1. After removal of 6 bases from V and 7 bases from J, the junction contained 6 bases not matched to a gene. The CDR3 runs to 13 residues. The V gene's germline CDR1 is MNHEY and CDR2 SMNVEV (reference sequence). The CDR3 sequence: CASRRTGGGEQYF. The CDR3 DNA reads TGTGCCAGCAGACGGACAGGGGGTGGGGAGCAGTACTTC.

J is TRBJ2-5 and V is TRBV11-2; TRBD2 aligns across 10 bases. The CDR3 contains 16 residues. Trimming took 5 bases from V and 5 from J; bases not matched to a gene: 11. The germline CDR1 and CDR2 sequences are SGHAT and FQNNGV. This CDR3 reads CASSPRVAGGWETQYF. The CDR3 DNA reads TGTGCCAGCAGCCCCAGGGTAGCGGGGGGTTGGGAGACCCAGTACTTC. Filled out from reference TRBV11-2 and TRBJ2-5, the complete variable domain reads EAGVAQSPRYKIIEKRQSVAFWCNPISGHATLYWYQQILGQGPKLLIQFQNNGVVDDSQLPKDRFSAERLKGVDSTLKIQPAKLEDSAVYLCASSPRVAGGWETQYFGPGTRLLVL.

Points on this clone: A read error may produce the germline difference seen at one junction end. The chain recombines TRBV7-2 with TRBJ2-2; 11 bases are a match to TRBD2. Germline V gene sequence: CDR1 SGHTA, CDR2 FQGNSA. CDR3 size: 14 residues. The CDR3: CASSLAGGTGELFF. CDR3 in DNA: TGTGCCAGCAGCCTAGCGGGGGGTACCGGGGAGCTGTTTTTT.

This clone was recorded only once. V usage is TRBV27 and J usage is TRBJ1-1; tentative D call: TRBD1 (5 bases). The CDR3 runs to 13 residues. Germline lookup yields CDR1 MNHEY and CDR2 SMNVEV (reference sequence). With 11 bases removed from V and 1 base from J, the gap between germline ends came to 14 bases. The CDR3 DNA is TGTGCCTATCCCCTGACAGCGAACACTGAAGCTTTCTTT. This gives the protein CAYPLTANTEAFF.

The rearrangement joins TRBV28 to TRBJ1-5; no firm D call. Germline CDR1 MDHEN, CDR2 SYDVKM. This CDR3 spans 15 amino acids. Trimming shortened V by 3 bases and J by 0 bases, and 9 bases separated the two germline ends. The CDR3 protein is CASSLGLISNQPQHF. The DNA for the CDR3 is TGTGCCAGCAGTTTGGGGTTGATTAGCAATCAGCCCCAGCATTTT.

This clone has only a few counts. This sequence joins TRBV19 and TRBJ1-1; no clear D gene. Trimming cost V 3 bases and J 5 bases, with 7 bases left between them. The CDR3 extends over 12 amino acids. Germline CDR1 and CDR2: LNHDA and SQIVND (reference sequence). CDR3: CASSIDQTEAFF. CDR3 sequence (DNA): TGTGCCAGTAGTATTGACCAAACTGAAGCTTTCTTT.

The V gene is TRBV18, the J gene TRBJ2-2; D is perhaps TRBD1 (6 bases). The germline gives CDR1 KGHSH, CDR2 LQKENI. V lost 4 bases to trimming and J lost 3 bases, with 15 bases between them. The CDR3 contains 16 residues. This CDR3 is CASSQLQGRDTGELFF. In DNA, the CDR3 is TGTGCCAGCTCACAACTACAGGGACGTGACACCGGGGAGCTGTTTTTT.

The count of this clone is one. The junction does not match germline at one end; this may be a read error. V usage is TRBV18 and J usage is TRBJ1-3, with 7 bases identical to TRBD1. CDR1 KGHSH and CDR2 LQKENI come from the germline V gene. The CDR3 covers 11 residues. The CDR3 protein is CAGGSGNTIYF. CDR3 DNA sequence: TGCGCAGGGGGCTCTGGAAACACCATATATTTT.

The rearrangement links TRBV6-5 to TRBJ1-1; D unclear. The CDR3 is made up of 12 amino acids. Germline CDR1 and CDR2: MNHEY and SVGAGI. Deletions cut 5 bases from V and 11 bases from J, with 15 bases between. The CDR3 sequence: CASSRTAGQAFF. DNA of the CDR3: TGTGCCAGCAGTCGGACGGCTGGTCAGGCTTTCTTT.

The chain combines TRBV3-1 (or the pseudogene TRBV3-2) with TRBJ1-4; D is uncertain. The CDR3 is made up of 11 amino acids. V was trimmed by 6 bases and J by 4 bases, leaving 3 bases between them. CDR1 LGHDT and CDR2 YNNKEL come from the germline V gene (reference sequence). DNA of the CDR3: TGTGCCAGCAGGATTAATGAAAAACTGTTTTTT. Translation gives CASRINEKLFF.

The rearrangement joins TRBV11-3 to TRBJ1-1; weak D call: TRBD1 (5 bases). V lost 0 bases and J 0 bases, leaving 11 bases between the germline ends. The CDR3 is 16 amino acids. Germline CDR1 reads SGHNT; CDR2 reads YENEEA. The CDR3 DNA sequence: TGTGCCAGCAGCTTAGATTCGGCAGGGATGAACACTGAAGCTTTCTTT. Protein: CASSLDSAGMNTEAFF.

This clone has just one count. This chain joins TRBV6-5 and TRBJ2-2, with 7 bases matching TRBD1. The CDR3 is 13 amino acids. With 10 bases clipped from V and 1 base from J, the junction kept 3 bases outside the gene matches. The V gene's germline CDR1 is MNHEY and CDR2 SVGAGI. The CDR3 DNA reads as TGTGCCACCACAGGGGAGAACACCGGGGAGCTGTTTTTT. This translates into CATTGENTGELFF.